Shown below are 21 T cell receptor beta chains from a single sample sequenced in a study of cytomegalovirus exposure and HLA in healthy donors. Repertoires were generated with immunoSEQ multiplex PCR, while TCRdb's copy carries only in-frame clones and drops some. The sample holds under 400,000 clones, around 90% seen once. The sample comprised PBMCs. These receptors came from a man younger than 40 in good health and CMV-seronegative.

V gene TRBV5-6 combines with J gene TRBJ2-5, with 7 bases that match TRBD2. Germline V lookup: CDR1 SGHDT, CDR2 YYEEEE. The CDR3 covers 15 residues. The ends lost 6 bases at V and 2 bases at J; junction bases unmatched: 10. Written as DNA, the CDR3 is TGTGCCAGCACTGACACAGCGGGGCTACAAGAGACCCAGTACTTC. Encoded protein: CASTDTAGLQETQYF.

V and J are TRBV5-6 and TRBJ2-7; tentatively, D is TRBD2 (5 bases). Germline assignment: CDR1 SGHDT and CDR2 YYEEEE. The CDR3 is 14 amino acids. The ends were cut back, 2 bases at V and 3 bases at J, with 12 bases in the middle. CDR3 DNA: TGTGCCAGCAGCTTCACTAGTCCCGGCTACGAGCAGTACTTC. Its protein product is CASSFTSPGYEQYF.

V usage is TRBV6-5 and J usage is TRBJ2-7, with TRBD1 identical over 7 bases. V lost 6 bases to trimming and J lost 2 bases; unmatched junction nucleotides: 7. CDR3 length: 14 residues. Per the germline V gene, CDR1 is MNHEY and CDR2 is SVGAGI. CDR3 region: CASSKTTGPYEQYF. DNA for the CDR3: TGTGCCAGCAGCAAGACGACAGGGCCCTACGAGCAGTACTTC.

This clone was seen only once. V usage is TRBV11-2 and J usage is TRBJ2-5; 10 bases align to TRBD2. Per the germline V gene, CDR1 is SGHAT and CDR2 is FQNNGV. This CDR3 region has 17 residues. V lost 0 bases to trimming and J lost 4 bases; unmatched junction nucleotides: 8. In DNA, the CDR3 is TGTGCCAGCAGCTTAGAATCTAGCGGGGGCCCAACAGAGACCCAGTACTTC. Residues: CASSLESSGGPTETQYF.

V usage is TRBV30 and J usage is TRBJ1-1; a weak D match, TRBD1 (5 bases). CDR3 size: 14 residues. The V end was cut by 2 bases, the J end by 1 base, with 11 bases between. CDR1 is GTSNPN, CDR2 SVGIG, per germline (reference sequence). The CDR3 region has the DNA TGTGCCTGGAGTACGGGACTGCAGAACACTGAAGCTTTCTTT. Its translation is CAWSTGLQNTEAFF.

The rearrangement links TRBV4-3 to TRBJ1-1; 9 positions match TRBD1. Germline loops: CDR1 LGHNA, CDR2 YSLEER. The CDR3 totals 19 residues. Trimming at V came to 3 bases and at J to 4 bases, leaving 18 bases not matched to a gene. The CDR3 DNA reads as TGCGCCAGCAGCCAGGGGACAGGGTTTGGTTATAGCAAGAGCACTGAAGCTTTCTTT. This encodes CASSQGTGFGYSKSTEAFF.

A word on this clone: Other DNA sequences in this specimen translate into the identical CDR3. This chain connects TRBV6-1 to TRBJ2-5; 7 bases match TRBD2. The CDR3 extends over 13 amino acids. Looked up from germline, CDR1 is MNHNS and CDR2 is SASEGT. V lost 3 bases, J lost 5 bases, and 3 bases stayed unmatched. The CDR3 bases are TGTGCCAGCAGTGACGGGGGGACCGAGACCCAGTACTTC. Translated, it gives CASSDGGTETQYF.

Only one count was recorded for this clone. V gene TRBV7-2 combines with J gene TRBJ2-1; 7 bases match TRBD1. Germline trimming cut 5 bases from V and 5 bases from J; bases unmatched to any gene: 9. This CDR3 is 15 amino acids long. Germline assignment: CDR1 SGHTA and CDR2 FQGNSA. In nucleotides, the CDR3 is TGTGCCAGCAGCGTGTACAGGGGTTTGGACAATGAGCAGTTCTTC. Translated: CASSVYRGLDNEQFF.

Here the CDR3 reads CASGLLRQGNSPLHF. Written as DNA, the CDR3 is TGTGCTAGTGGTTTGCTTCGACAGGGAAATTCACCCCTCCACTTT. V usage is TRBV12-5 and J usage is TRBJ1-6, with 7 bases matching TRBD1. Germline CDR1 LGHNT, CDR2 FRNRAP. The CDR3 sequence is 15 residues long. Losses at the gene ends were 2 bases for V and 7 bases for J; bases not matched to a gene: 5.

The V and J genes are TRBV6-5 and TRBJ2-2, with TRBD1 identical over 8 bases. The CDR3 covers 16 residues. The germline V gene has CDR1 MNHEY and CDR2 SVGAGI. Germline trimming cut 3 bases from V and 8 bases from J; bases unmatched to any gene: 11. For the CDR3, the DNA is TGTGCCAGCAGTTATTATTCGGAACAGGGGGTAGGGGAGCTGTTTTTT. Amino acids: CASSYYSEQGVGELFF.

Only one count was recorded for this clone. The chain has TRBV2 and TRBJ2-5; 7 nucleotides line up with TRBD2. This CDR3 comprises 14 residues. Trimming cost V 8 bases and J 0 bases; bases outside gene matches: 6. Looked up from germline, CDR1 is SNHLY and CDR2 is FYNNEI. CDR3 region: CASPRAGDQETQYF. CDR3 in DNA: TGTGCCAGCCCCCGGGCGGGGGACCAAGAGACCCAGTACTTC.

This chain links TRBV11-2 with TRBJ2-7; maybe TRBD2 (6 bases). This CDR3 has 15 amino acids. The V and J ends lost 2 bases and 2 bases respectively, with 13 bases between them. CDR1 and CDR2 from the germline V gene are SGHAT and FQNNGV. The CDR3 spells CASSLLRRGPYEQYF. The CDR3 DNA follows: TGTGCCAGCAGCTTATTAAGGAGGGGCCCCTACGAGCAGTACTTC.

This chain joins TRBV29-1 and TRBJ2-1; D not certain. CDR1 is SQVTM, CDR2 ANQGSEA, per germline. With 6 bases removed from V and 9 bases from J, the gap between germline ends came to 9 bases. The CDR3 has 10 residues. The CDR3 protein is CSVRHSEQFF. The CDR3 DNA reads as TGCAGCGTCCGACATTCTGAGCAGTTCTTC.

This clone was counted once. This chain joins TRBV10-2 and TRBJ2-2, with D tentatively TRBD1 (5 bases). The CDR3 loop spans 16 amino acids. V shed 6 bases and J shed 2 bases, with 16 bases lying between them. Germline CDR1 and CDR2: WSHSY and SAAADI. The CDR3 loop reads CASRAGRGLNTGELFF. The DNA for the CDR3 is TGCGCCAGCAGAGCCGGTAGGGGCCTCAACACCGGGGAGCTGTTTTTT.

This clone has just a few counts. In nucleotides, the CDR3 is TGTGCCAGCAGCTTTTTTGGCGGCAACACTGAAGCTTTCTTT. This codes for CASSFFGGNTEAFF. The rearrangement links TRBV5-4 to TRBJ1-1; no clear D. This CDR3 has 14 amino acids. CDR1 is SGHNT and CDR2 is YYREEE in the germline V gene (reference sequence). V was clipped by 2 bases and J by 2 bases, with 10 bases between them. The full variable domain, its missing parts supplied by reference TRBV5-4 and TRBJ1-1, is ETGVTQSPTHLIKTRGQQVTLRCSSQSGHNTVSWYQQALGQGPQFIFQYYREEENGRGNFPPRFSGLQFPNYSSELNVNALELDDSALYLCASSFFGGNTEAFFGQGTRLTVV.

CDR3 residues: CASTTAGVPLHF. The CDR3 coding sequence is TGTGCCAGCACAACGGCAGGGGTACCCCTCCACTTT. The chain uses TRBV6-1 and TRBJ1-6; D perhaps matches TRBD1 (6 bases). The ends were cut back, 7 bases at V and 12 bases at J, with 13 bases in the middle. Germline V gene sequence: CDR1 MNHNS, CDR2 SASEGT. This CDR3 is 12 amino acids long.

The chain uses TRBV5-6 and TRBJ1-5; possible D gene TRBD1, 5 bases. V shed 3 bases and J shed 2 bases, with 12 bases lying between them. The CDR3 has 15 amino acids. Germline V lookup: CDR1 SGHDT, CDR2 YYEEEE. This CDR3 is CASSSRGEGNQPQHF. CDR3 in DNA: TGTGCCAGCAGCTCTCGGGGGGAAGGCAATCAGCCCCAGCATTTT.

The rearrangement links TRBV7-9 to TRBJ2-6, with a tentative D call TRBD1 (5 bases). Per germline, CDR1 SEHNR and CDR2 FQNEAQ (reference sequence). The CDR3 runs to 15 residues. Trimming cost V 5 bases and J 2 bases, with 10 bases left between them. The CDR3 sequence: CASSRSGTGANVLTF. In DNA form, the CDR3 reads TGTGCCAGCAGCCGATCAGGGACTGGGGCCAACGTCCTGACTTTC. Together with reference TRBV7-9 and TRBJ2-6, the CDR3 gives the full variable domain: DTGVSQNPRHKITKRGQNVTFRCDPISEHNRLYWYRQTLGQGPEFLTYFQNEAQLEKSRLLSDRFSAERPKGSFSTLEIQRTEQGDSAMYLCASSRSGTGANVLTFGAGSRLTVL.

The V gene is TRBV5-6, the J gene TRBJ2-7; unclear D gene. CDR3 length: 14 amino acids. The V gene's germline CDR1 is SGHDT and CDR2 YYEEEE. V dropped 0 bases and J dropped 2 bases, with 9 bases sitting between them. In DNA, the CDR3 is TGTGCCAGCAGCTTGGGCGCGTCTGCCTACGAGCAGTACTTC. Translation gives CASSLGASAYEQYF.

CDR3 protein: CASANQLSGNRNTIYF. Written as DNA, the CDR3 is TGTGCCAGCGCGAACCAATTATCAGGGAATAGAAACACCATATATTTT. This chain links TRBV18 with TRBJ1-3, with D perhaps matching TRBD1 (5 bases). Looked up from germline, CDR1 is KGHSH and CDR2 is LQKENI. CDR3 length: 16 residues. With 8 bases removed from V and 5 bases from J, the gap between germline ends came to 22 bases.

This rearrangement joins TRBV5-4 to TRBJ2-7; 8 positions match TRBD1. Germline V CDR1 and CDR2: SGHNT, YYREEE (reference sequence). CDR3 size: 13 residues. J was trimmed by 3 bases and V by 4 bases; bases with no gene match: 3. The DNA for the CDR3 is TGTGCCAGCAGCCGGACAGGGAGCTACGAGCAGTACTTC. The encoded protein is CASSRTGSYEQYF.